This entry concerns a single T cell receptor beta chain. These data come from a study of a mutant IDH1 vaccine in newly diagnosed glioma. Across the study: The treated population exhibited a male proportion of about 62%, a female proportion of 37.5%, and a mean age of 40.4 years. Standard pretreatment was either radiotherapy, temozolomide, or, for most, radiochemotherapy with temozolomide.

Germline values: CDR1 MNHEY, CDR2 SMNVEV (reference sequence). The CDR3 runs to 15 residues. The trim removed 4 bases at V and 3 bases at J, leaving 8 bases unmatched. Time point described: baseline, week 1 (first vaccination visit). Indicated treatment: pre-vaccination baseline after standard-of-care therapy. Astrocytomas found in donors were new, WHO grade 3 or 4, IDH1-mutant and ATRX-lost. The protocol was immunoSEQ multiplex PCR, while the TCRdb copy is restricted to in-frame clones and leaves out a portion. Among about 38,000 clones listed, 78% were seen once. The J gene is TRBJ1-1, the V gene TRBV27; 7 nucleotides match TRBD1. This sample comprised PBMCs, obtained from a glioma patient treated with radiotherapy, temozolomide or both. This TCR derives from a man aged 35 to 55 with glioma. Some clones in this sample may be carry-over from other donors' samples. The chain's CDR3 is CASSSPGGGDTEAFF. For the CDR3, the DNA is TGTGCCAGCAGTTCGCCAGGGGGTGGGGACACTGAAGCTTTCTTT.